This T cell receptor beta chain is drawn from a study of T-cell reconstitution after alpha-beta-depleted transplantation in children. There are 11 residues in the CDR3. The V gene lost 4 bases and the J gene lost 3 bases, with 7 bases spanning the gap. Germline CDR1 is DFQATT and CDR2 is SNEGSKA (reference sequence). This clonotype was seen many times. Preparing the TCRbeta library involved the use of unique molecular identifiers. TCRdb re-called the PCR reads with MiXCR, one entry per CDR3 protein. The sample carries around 300,000 distinct CDR3 sequences, around 10% recorded once. The chain uses TRBV20-1 and TRBJ2-7; possibly TRBD2 for D (5 bases). This clonotype originated in a male patient aged 2 to 9 who had a stem cell transplant for chronic granulomatous disease, so the T cells may come from the graft donor. The sequencing here drew on peripheral blood, taken 180 days after TCRalphabeta/CD19-depleted stem cell transplant. CDR3 residues: CSAKGVYEQYF. The CDR3 DNA sequence: TGCAGTGCTAAGGGAGTCTACGAGCAGTACTTC.